This T cell receptor beta chain was profiled in a study of CD8+ T cells in alopecia areata. Study context: The authors scored treated patients' severity by affected scalp percentage.

A remark on this clone: Its antigen is not known.

Study-level points and caveats: Scalp and blood retained many expanded lesional clones during tofacitinib. An increase in clonality over normal scalp was evident in lesional scalp, especially alopecia totalis/universalis.

This CDR3 spans 15 amino acids. Germline-derived CDR1 and CDR2 are MNHEY and SVGAGI. With 5 bases removed from V and 5 bases from J, the gap between germline ends came to 18 bases. Extracted RNA was reverse transcribed into cDNA, the sequencing template. Profiled with immunoSEQ multiplex PCR; TCRdb holds only in-frame clones, not every one. The data show roughly 280,000 clones, about three fifths seen once. Treatment indicated: oral pan-JAK inhibitor, 5-10 mg twice daily. As part of sample collection, lesional scalp punch biopsies and peripheral blood were taken from alopecia areata patients. This sample comprised CD4+ T cells sorted from blood, obtained at approximately week 51, from a patient treated with tofacitinib. This TCR came from a human donor with alopecia areata. The chain uses TRBV6-5 and TRBJ2-5; maybe TRBD1 (6 bases). CDR3 sequence (DNA): TGTGCCAGCAGTAACCCGGGACAAAGTGGGGAGACCCAGTACTTC. Protein: CASSNPGQSGETQYF.